These 4 T cell receptor beta chains originate from one sample sequenced in a study of cytomegalovirus exposure and HLA in healthy donors. PCR used 60 Vbeta primers and 13 Jbeta primers. Some clones are missing from TCRdb's copy, which holds only in-frame ones; the method was immunoSEQ multiplex PCR. The data contain about 110,000 clones, approximately 80% of them singletons. The sample comprised PBMCs. These receptors all come from a man aged 25 to 45 in good health and CMV-seropositive.

The rearrangement joins TRBV2 to TRBJ2-7, with 9 bases that match TRBD1. V was pared by 2 bases and J by 6 bases, with 5 bases of the junction left unmatched. Germline V gene lookup returns CDR1 SNHLY and CDR2 FYNNEI. The CDR3 has 14 residues. CDR3 nucleotide sequence: TGTGCCAGCAGTGAATTAACAGGGGGCGGCGAGCAGTACTTC. Translated: CASSELTGGGEQYF.

This chain connects TRBV30 to TRBJ1-1; TRBD1 matches at 8 bases. Germline-derived CDR1 and CDR2 are GTSNPN and SVGIG (reference sequence). The CDR3 is 15 residues long. Trimming at V came to 4 bases and at J to 0 bases, leaving 7 bases not matched to a gene. This CDR3 reads CAWIHGQGMNTEAFF. The CDR3 DNA reads TGTGCCTGGATTCACGGACAGGGCATGAACACTGAAGCTTTCTTT. Together with reference TRBV30 and TRBJ1-1, the CDR3 gives the full variable domain: SQTIHQWPATLVQPVGSPLSLECTVEGTSNPNLYWYRQAAGRGLQLLFYSVGIGQISSEVPQNLSASRPQDRQFILSSKKLLLSDSGFYLCAWIHGQGMNTEAFFGQGTRLTVV.

This chain connects TRBV4-1 to TRBJ2-3; D is ambiguous. The germline V gene encodes CDR1 MGHRA and CDR2 YSYEKL. The CDR3 loop spans 15 amino acids. The V and J ends lost 0 bases and 1 base respectively, with 8 bases between them. CDR3 loop: CASSQDYPGTDTQYF. In DNA form, the CDR3 reads TGCGCCAGCAGCCAAGATTATCCGGGCACAGATACGCAGTATTTT.

This clone was seen only once. The chain is built from TRBV5-1 and TRBJ2-7; TRBD2 agrees at 9 bases. Looked up from germline, CDR1 is SGHRS and CDR2 is YFSETQ. The CDR3 contains 15 residues. Trimming cost V 5 bases and J 5 bases; bases outside gene matches: 11. The CDR3 sequence: CASRTGPLAGHEQYF. For the CDR3, the DNA is TGCGCCAGCAGAACCGGACCCCTAGCGGGGCACGAGCAGTACTTC.